The 5 T cell receptor beta chains given below trace back to one sample, sequenced in a study of T cells in Graves' hyperthyroidism and ophthalmopathy. RNA transcripts yielded amplified TCR beta CDR3 regions. Researchers ran a first-round RT-PCR on the TCR CDR3 using the HTBI primer set. TCRdb ran MiXCR on the multiplex PCR reads and lists one entry per CDR3 protein. The table has roughly 560,000 distinct CDR3 sequences, about 15% seen once; the top ten hold roughly 4.3%. Sequencing was done on a sample of blood. The source of these receptors is a woman aged 40 to 55 with Graves' ophthalmopathy.

This clonotype was seen ten or more times. The chain joins TRBV6-5 to TRBJ2-7; no firm D call. CDR1 is MNHEY and CDR2 is SVGAGI in the germline V gene. Trimming shortened V by 7 bases and J by 5 bases, and 12 bases separated the two germline ends. This CDR3 has 12 amino acids. CDR3 nucleotides: TGTGCCAGCACTTGGAGCCGGGACGAGCAGTACTTC. Its translation: CASTWSRDEQYF.

This clonotype was seen a few times. This rearrangement joins TRBV6-1 to TRBJ2-7; 8 bases are a match to TRBD2. The CDR3 contains 15 residues. The germline V gene has CDR1 MNHNS and CDR2 SASEGT. The V gene end was trimmed by 6 bases and the J gene end by 2 bases; junction bases not matched to a gene: 9. This chain's CDR3 is CASRMGSGSAYEQYF. CDR3 DNA sequence: TGTGCCAGCAGAATGGGCAGCGGGAGCGCCTACGAGCAGTACTTC.

This clonotype was counted many times. V and J are TRBV3-1 and TRBJ2-2; 9 nucleotides line up with TRBD1. This CDR3 is 15 amino acids long. Trimming at V came to 2 bases and at J to 4 bases, leaving 2 bases not matched to a gene. The germline CDR1 and CDR2 sequences are LGHDT and YNNKEL (reference sequence). Here the CDR3 DNA reads TGTGCCAGCAGCCAACTGACAGGGGGCACCGGGGAGCTGTTTTTT. This codes for CASSQLTGGTGELFF. Full variable domain (missing parts from reference TRBV3-1 and TRBJ2-2): DTAVSQTPKYLVTQMGNDKSIKCEQNLGHDTMYWYKQDSKKFLKIMFSYNNKELIINETVPNRFSPKSPDKAHLNLHINSLELGDSAVYFCASSQLTGGTGELFFGEGSRLTVL.

This clonotype was counted many times. The J gene is TRBJ2-7, the V gene TRBV28; the D gene could be TRBD1 or TRBD2 (5 bases each). The CDR3 is made up of 15 amino acids. Germline V CDR1 and CDR2: MDHEN, SYDVKM. V lost 2 bases, J lost 5 bases, and 16 bases lay in between. Here the CDR3 reads CASSLSQRGKDEQYF. In DNA, the CDR3 is TGTGCCAGCAGTTTAAGTCAGAGGGGCAAGGACGAGCAGTACTTC.

This clonotype was observed many times. The chain combines TRBV29-1 with TRBJ1-2; D uncertain. With 7 bases removed from V and 8 bases from J, the gap between germline ends came to 17 bases. Germline-derived CDR1 and CDR2 are SQVTM and ANQGSEA. The CDR3 totals 12 residues. The CDR3 sequence: CSGGSQDEGYTF. The CDR3 nucleotides read TGCAGCGGCGGTTCTCAAGACGAAGGCTACACCTTC.